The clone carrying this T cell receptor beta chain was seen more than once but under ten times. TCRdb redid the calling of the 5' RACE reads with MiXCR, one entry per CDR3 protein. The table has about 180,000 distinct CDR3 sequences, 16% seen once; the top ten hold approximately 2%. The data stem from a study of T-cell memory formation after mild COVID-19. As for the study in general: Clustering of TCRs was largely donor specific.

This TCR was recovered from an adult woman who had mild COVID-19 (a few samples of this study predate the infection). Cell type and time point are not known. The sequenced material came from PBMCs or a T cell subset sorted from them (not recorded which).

The CDR3 coding sequence is TGCAGTCAACCCCCTAACGAGCAGTACTTC. Translation gives CSQPPNEQYF. The V gene is TRBV20-1, the J gene TRBJ2-7; D uncertain. Germline CDR1 and CDR2: DFQATT and SNEGSKA (reference sequence). With 8 bases removed from V and 5 bases from J, the gap between germline ends came to 10 bases. This CDR3 has 10 amino acids.